The entry that follows covers one T cell receptor (beta chain) sequence. One end of the junction does not line up with germline, which may come from a read error. This specimen belongs to a study of cytomegalovirus exposure and HLA in healthy donors. It was with 60 Vbeta and 13 Jbeta primers that the PCR ran. Using immunoSEQ multiplex PCR, the repertoire was profiled, and TCRdb retains in-frame clones only, with some absent. This sample yields a few hundred thousand clones, of which around 89% are seen a single time; roughly 1% belongs to the top ten. The CDR3 sequence is 15 residues long. Per germline, CDR1 SEHNR and CDR2 FQNEAQ (reference sequence).

The source material was PBMCs. The V call is TRBV7-9, the J call TRBJ2-1, with 9 bases lining up with TRBD2. The sequence derives from a woman aged 18-29 years in good health and CMV-seronegative. The CDR3 region is CSSSFLAGNLDEQFF. In DNA, the CDR3 is TGTTCCAGCAGCTTCCTAGCGGGAAATCTCGATGAGCAGTTCTTC.